Each of the 7 T cell receptor beta chains below was sequenced from the same sample in a study of cytomegalovirus exposure and HLA in healthy donors. The PCR contained 60 Vbeta and 13 Jbeta primers. TCRdb's table, derived via immunoSEQ multiplex PCR, lists solely in-frame clones and lacks some. The sample consists of around 80,000 clones, around a tenth of them appearing once. Material: PBMCs. Receptors originate from a man in his 60s in good health and CMV-seropositive.

This clone was detected a few times. This sequence joins TRBV7-9 and TRBJ2-1; the match to TRBD1 covers 10 bases. This CDR3 is 15 amino acids long. Germline V gene data show CDR1 as SEHNR and CDR2 as FQNEAQ (reference sequence). J lost 5 bases, V lost 3 bases, and 4 bases had no gene match. The CDR3 loop reads CASSLGGTGDNEQFF. For the CDR3, the DNA is TGTGCCAGCAGCTTGGGGGGGACAGGGGACAATGAGCAGTTCTTC.

This clone was recorded a few times. V gene TRBV11-3 combines with J gene TRBJ2-5; TRBD1 agrees at 9 bases. Trimming at V came to 4 bases and at J to 5 bases, leaving 8 bases not matched to a gene. CDR1 and CDR2 (germline): SGHNT, YENEEA. The length of the CDR3 is 15 residues. As DNA, the CDR3 is TGTGCCAGCAGCTCCGGACAGGGGTTATGGGAGACCCAGTACTTC. It translates to CASSSGQGLWETQYF.

The chain recombines TRBV5-1 with TRBJ1-5; D gene ambiguous. The V end was cut by 0 bases, the J end by 2 bases, with 6 bases between. The CDR3 extends over 14 amino acids. Germline V gene sequence: CDR1 SGHRS, CDR2 YFSETQ. CDR3 bases: TGCGCCAGCAGCTTGGACAGAGGCAATCAGCCCCAGCATTTT. Encoded protein: CASSLDRGNQPQHF. The full variable domain, its missing parts supplied by reference TRBV5-1 and TRBJ1-5, is KAGVTQTPRYLIKTRGQQVTLSCSPISGHRSVSWYQQTPGQGLQFLFEYFSETQRNKGNFPGRFSGRQFSNSRSEMNVSTLELGDSALYLCASSLDRGNQPQHFGDGTRLSIL.

The V call is TRBV5-1, the J call TRBJ2-7; 9 bases are shared with TRBD1. Losses at the gene ends were 0 bases for V and 5 bases for J; bases not matched to a gene: 12. This CDR3 has 17 amino acids. Germline assignment: CDR1 SGHRS and CDR2 YFSETQ. The CDR3 protein is CASSLVPDGTGFHEQYF. The CDR3 DNA sequence: TGCGCCAGCAGCTTGGTACCCGACGGGACAGGGTTCCACGAGCAGTACTTC.

V gene TRBV19 combines with J gene TRBJ1-5; maybe TRBD1 (6 bases). The CDR3 length is 15 residues. V shed 6 bases and J shed 1 base, with 13 bases lying between them. Germline assignment: CDR1 LNHDA and CDR2 SQIVND (reference sequence). The CDR3 DNA is TGTGCCAGTAGAACCACAGGGCTCAGCAATCAGCCCCAGCATTTT. This codes for CASRTTGLSNQPQHF.

The sample holds a few counts of this clone. V usage is TRBV29-1 and J usage is TRBJ1-3; the match to TRBD1 covers 7 bases. This CDR3 is 12 amino acids long. Trimming removed 6 bases from V and 4 bases from J; junction bases left unmatched: 3. Germline assignment: CDR1 SQVTM and CDR2 ANQGSEA. The CDR3 DNA reads as TGCAGCGTCAGGACAGGCGGAAACACCATATATTTT. Translating gives CSVRTGGNTIYF.

This clone was seen a handful of times. This chain uses TRBV10-3 with TRBJ2-1, with a tentative D call TRBD1 (7 bases). The CDR3 loop spans 17 amino acids. Germline CDR1 reads ENHRY; CDR2 reads SYGVKD. Deletions cut 2 bases from V and 5 bases from J, with 19 bases between. This CDR3 is CAISEALRGDSDNEQFF. CDR3 nucleotide sequence: TGTGCCATCAGTGAGGCGCTCAGGGGGGACAGCGACAATGAGCAGTTCTTC.